This T cell receptor (beta chain) was documented in a study of cytomegalovirus exposure and HLA in healthy donors. Whole-study results and caveats: One cluster of highly shared sequence variants probably arose as a sequencing artifact. TRBV6-2, TRBV6-3 and some other V segments were excluded as indistinguishable. Productive status was seen about 87% or about 30% of the time for most TCR beta V segments in an earlier analysis. In a later analysis, HLA-associated beta chains showed higher expansion and lower generation probabilities than comparable chains.

A multiplex PCR was run with 60 Vbeta primers and 13 Jbeta primers. The data were produced by immunoSEQ multiplex PCR, yet TCRdb's version contains in-frame clones alone and is incomplete. The repertoire holds roughly 100,000 clones, with approximately 80% as singletons. The CDR3 spans 15 residues. The germline V and J ends were trimmed by 4 bases and 4 bases, with 17 bases remaining between them. Germline-derived CDR1 and CDR2 are SGHRS and YFSETQ. With regard to this clone: What it binds is unknown.

The chain is built from TRBV5-1 and TRBJ1-1, with D perhaps matching TRBD1 (5 bases). The sequencing sample was made of PBMCs. The receptor was derived from a male donor in good health and CMV-seropositive. Written as DNA, the CDR3 is TGCGCCAGCAGCCCGCGAGGCAGGGAAGGCACTGAAGCTTTCTTT. It yields the protein CASSPRGREGTEAFF.